The clone carrying this TCR beta chain was seen a handful of times. What it binds is unknown. The V end lost 5 bases, the J end lost 7 bases, and 11 bases lay between the germline ends. Germline CDR1 and CDR2: SEHNR and FQNEAQ (reference sequence). The CDR3 length is 13 residues. The sample originates from a study of blood T cells in healthy people across ages. Overall study results and limits: Roughly linearly, TCR beta diversity per million T cells fell as age increased. It was held that the diversity estimates obtained from one million T cells were underestimates.

A second PCR, run for about 7 to 11 cycles, used a sample-barcoded 5' primer plus a J-beta primer mix. From the 5' RACE reads, TCRdb called clonotypes with MiXCR, one entry per CDR3 protein. The sample lists 850,000 to 950,000 distinct CDR3 sequences, more than 25% seen once, with approximately 15% in the top ten. The sample taken for sequencing was blood. The chain employs TRBV7-9 and TRBJ1-4; weak D call: TRBD1 (5 bases). The sequence came from a woman aged 80 or over in good health. The CDR3 DNA is TGTGCCAGCAGCCAGGGACCCTCTGAAAAACTGTTTTTT. Translation gives CASSQGPSEKLFF.